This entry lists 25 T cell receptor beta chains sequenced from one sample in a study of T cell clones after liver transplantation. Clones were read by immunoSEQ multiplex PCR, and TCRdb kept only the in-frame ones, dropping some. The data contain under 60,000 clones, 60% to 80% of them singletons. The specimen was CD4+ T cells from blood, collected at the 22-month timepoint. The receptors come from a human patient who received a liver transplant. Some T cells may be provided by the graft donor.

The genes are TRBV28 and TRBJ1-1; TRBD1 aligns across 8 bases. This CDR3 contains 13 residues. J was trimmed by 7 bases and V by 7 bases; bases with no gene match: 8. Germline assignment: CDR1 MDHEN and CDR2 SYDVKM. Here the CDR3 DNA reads TGTGCCAGCACCCCCCCCGGGACAGGTGAAGCTTTCTTT. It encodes CASTPPGTGEAFF.

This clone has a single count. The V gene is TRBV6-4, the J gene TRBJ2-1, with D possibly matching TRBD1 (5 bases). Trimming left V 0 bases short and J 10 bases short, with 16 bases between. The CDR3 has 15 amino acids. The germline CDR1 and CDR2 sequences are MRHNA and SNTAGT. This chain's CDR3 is CASSDSFTVQGEQFF. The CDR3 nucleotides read TGTGCCAGCAGTGACTCATTCACAGTTCAGGGAGAGCAGTTCTTC.

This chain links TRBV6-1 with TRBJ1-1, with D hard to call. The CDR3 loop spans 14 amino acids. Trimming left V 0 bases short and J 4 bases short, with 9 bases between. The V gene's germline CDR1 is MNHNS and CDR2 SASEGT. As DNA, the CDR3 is TGTGCCAGCAGTGAAGCTTCCCAGTTCACTGAAGCTTTCTTT. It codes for CASSEASQFTEAFF.

The CDR3 nucleotides read TGTGCCAGCGGGGGGGCGAACTATGGCTACACCTTC. Amino acids: CASGGANYGYTF. The V gene is TRBV28, the J gene TRBJ1-2, with D perhaps matching TRBD1 (6 bases). The CDR3 runs 12 residues. V was cut by 8 bases and J by 2 bases, with 9 bases left in between. Germline loops: CDR1 MDHEN, CDR2 SYDVKM.

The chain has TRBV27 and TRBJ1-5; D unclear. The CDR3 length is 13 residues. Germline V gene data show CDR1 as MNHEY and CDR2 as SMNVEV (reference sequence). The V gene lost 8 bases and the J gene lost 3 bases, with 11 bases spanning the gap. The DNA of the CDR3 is TGTGCCAGCCGGCAGAGTTACAATCAGCCCCAGCATTTT. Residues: CASRQSYNQPQHF.

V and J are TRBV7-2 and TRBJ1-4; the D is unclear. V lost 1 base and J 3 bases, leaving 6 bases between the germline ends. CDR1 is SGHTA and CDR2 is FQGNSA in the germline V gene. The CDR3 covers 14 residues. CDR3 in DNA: TGTGCCAGCAGCTTAGGAGGGCCTAATGAAAAACTGTTTTTT. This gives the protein CASSLGGPNEKLFF.

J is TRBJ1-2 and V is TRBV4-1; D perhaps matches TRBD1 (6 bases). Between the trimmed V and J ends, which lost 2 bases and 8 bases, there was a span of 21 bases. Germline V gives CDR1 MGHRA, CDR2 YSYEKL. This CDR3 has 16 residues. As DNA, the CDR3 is TGCGCCAGCAGCCAAACCCGGGACACGGCGCGGAAAGGCTACACCTTC. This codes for CASSQTRDTARKGYTF.

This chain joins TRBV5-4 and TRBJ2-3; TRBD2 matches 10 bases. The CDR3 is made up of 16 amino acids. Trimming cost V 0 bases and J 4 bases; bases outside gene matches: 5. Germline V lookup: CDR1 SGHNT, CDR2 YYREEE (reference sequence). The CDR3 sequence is CASSLASGGFPDTQYF. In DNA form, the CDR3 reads TGTGCCAGCAGCTTGGCTAGCGGGGGTTTCCCAGATACGCAGTATTTT.

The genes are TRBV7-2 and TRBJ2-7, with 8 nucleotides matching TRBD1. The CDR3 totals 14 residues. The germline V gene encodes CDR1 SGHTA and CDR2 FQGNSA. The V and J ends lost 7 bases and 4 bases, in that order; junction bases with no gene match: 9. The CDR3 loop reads CASTADRGQYEQYF. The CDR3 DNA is TGTGCCAGCACCGCCGACAGGGGTCAATACGAGCAGTACTTC.

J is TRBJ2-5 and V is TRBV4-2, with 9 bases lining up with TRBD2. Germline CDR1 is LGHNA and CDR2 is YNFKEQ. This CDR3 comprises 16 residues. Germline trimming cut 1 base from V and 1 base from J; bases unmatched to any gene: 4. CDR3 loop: CASSQVGSGGQETQYF. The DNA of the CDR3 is TGTGCCAGCAGCCAAGTAGGTAGCGGGGGCCAAGAGACCCAGTACTTC.

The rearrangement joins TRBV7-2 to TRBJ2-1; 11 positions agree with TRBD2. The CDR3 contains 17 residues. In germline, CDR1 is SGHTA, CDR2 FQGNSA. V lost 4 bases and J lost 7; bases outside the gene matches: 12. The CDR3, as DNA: TGTGCCAGCAGCTCGCTAGGGGCTAGCGGGGGGCTGAATGAGCAGTTCTTC. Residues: CASSSLGASGGLNEQFF.

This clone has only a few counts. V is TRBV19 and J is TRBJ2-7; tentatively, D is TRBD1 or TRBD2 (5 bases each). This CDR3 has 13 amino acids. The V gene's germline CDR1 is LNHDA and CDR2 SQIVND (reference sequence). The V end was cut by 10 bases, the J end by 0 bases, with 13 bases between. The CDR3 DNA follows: TGTGCCACCCTGGGACCGGACTCCTACGAGCAGTACTTC. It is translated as CATLGPDSYEQYF.

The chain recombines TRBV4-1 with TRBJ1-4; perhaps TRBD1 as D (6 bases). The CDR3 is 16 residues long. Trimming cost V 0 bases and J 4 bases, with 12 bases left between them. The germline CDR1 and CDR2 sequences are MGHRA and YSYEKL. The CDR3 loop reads CASSQEPGDGNEKLFF. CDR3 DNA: TGCGCCAGCAGCCAAGAACCAGGGGATGGTAATGAAAAACTGTTTTTT.

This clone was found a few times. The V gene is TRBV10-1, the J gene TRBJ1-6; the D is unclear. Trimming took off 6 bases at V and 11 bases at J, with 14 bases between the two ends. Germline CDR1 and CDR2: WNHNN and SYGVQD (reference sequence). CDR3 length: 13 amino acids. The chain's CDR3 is CASRENGWAPLHF. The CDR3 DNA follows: TGCGCCAGCAGGGAAAACGGGTGGGCACCCCTCCACTTT.

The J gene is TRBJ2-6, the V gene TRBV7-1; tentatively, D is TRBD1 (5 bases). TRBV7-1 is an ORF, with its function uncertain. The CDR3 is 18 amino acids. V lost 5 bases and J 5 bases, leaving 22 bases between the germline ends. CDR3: CASSPGTHGQSRANVLTF. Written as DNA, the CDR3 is TGTGCCAGCAGCCCAGGCACTCACGGACAAAGTCGGGCCAACGTCCTGACTTTC.

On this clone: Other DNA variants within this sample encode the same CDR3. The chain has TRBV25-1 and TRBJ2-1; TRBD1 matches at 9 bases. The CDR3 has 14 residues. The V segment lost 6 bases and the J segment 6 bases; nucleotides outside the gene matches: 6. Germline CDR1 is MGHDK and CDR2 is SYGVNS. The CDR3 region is CASRDRGVGNEQFF. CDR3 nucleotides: TGTGCCAGCAGGGACAGGGGCGTTGGCAATGAGCAGTTCTTC.

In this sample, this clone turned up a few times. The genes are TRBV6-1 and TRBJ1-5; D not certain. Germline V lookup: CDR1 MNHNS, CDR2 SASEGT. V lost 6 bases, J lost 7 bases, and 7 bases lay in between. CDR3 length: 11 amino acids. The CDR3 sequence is CASSRLQPQHF. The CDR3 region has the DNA TGTGCCAGCAGCCGATTACAGCCCCAGCATTTT.

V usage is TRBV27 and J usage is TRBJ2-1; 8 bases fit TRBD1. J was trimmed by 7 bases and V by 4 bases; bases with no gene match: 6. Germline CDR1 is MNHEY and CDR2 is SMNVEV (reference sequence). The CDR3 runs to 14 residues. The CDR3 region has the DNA TGTGCCAGCAGTTCCCGGGACAGGATAAATGAGCAGTTCTTC. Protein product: CASSSRDRINEQFF.

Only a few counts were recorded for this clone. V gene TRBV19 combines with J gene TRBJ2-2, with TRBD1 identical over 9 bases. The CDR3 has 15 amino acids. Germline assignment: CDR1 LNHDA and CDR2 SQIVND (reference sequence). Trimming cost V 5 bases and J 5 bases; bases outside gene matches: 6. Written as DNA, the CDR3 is TGTGCCAGTAGTCCGACAGGGGGTATAACCGGGGAGCTGTTTTTT. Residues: CASSPTGGITGELFF.

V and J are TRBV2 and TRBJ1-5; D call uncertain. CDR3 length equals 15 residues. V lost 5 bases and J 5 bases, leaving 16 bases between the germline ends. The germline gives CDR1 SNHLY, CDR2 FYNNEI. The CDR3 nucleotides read TGTGCCAGCAGTTTATTACAGCTAAAGGATCAGCCCCAGCATTTT. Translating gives CASSLLQLKDQPQHF.

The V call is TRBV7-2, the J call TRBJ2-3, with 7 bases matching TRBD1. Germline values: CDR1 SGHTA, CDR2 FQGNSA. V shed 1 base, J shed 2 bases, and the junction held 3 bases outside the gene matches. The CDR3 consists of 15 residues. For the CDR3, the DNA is TGTGCCAGCAGCTTAGAGGGACAGTACACAGATACGCAGTATTTT. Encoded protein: CASSLEGQYTDTQYF.

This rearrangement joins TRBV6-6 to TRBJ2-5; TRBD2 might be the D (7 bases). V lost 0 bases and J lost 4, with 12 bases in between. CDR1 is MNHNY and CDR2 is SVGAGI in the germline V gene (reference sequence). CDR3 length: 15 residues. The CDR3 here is CASSYSRGRGETQYF. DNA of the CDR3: TGTGCCAGCAGTTACTCGAGGGGGAGGGGAGAGACCCAGTACTTC.

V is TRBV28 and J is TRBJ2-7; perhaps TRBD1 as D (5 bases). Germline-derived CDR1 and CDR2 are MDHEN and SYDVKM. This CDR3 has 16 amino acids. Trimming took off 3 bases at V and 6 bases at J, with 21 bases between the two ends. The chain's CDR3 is CASSLPYSRRESEQYF. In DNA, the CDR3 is TGTGCCAGCAGTTTGCCCTATTCCCGCAGGGAAAGCGAGCAGTACTTC.

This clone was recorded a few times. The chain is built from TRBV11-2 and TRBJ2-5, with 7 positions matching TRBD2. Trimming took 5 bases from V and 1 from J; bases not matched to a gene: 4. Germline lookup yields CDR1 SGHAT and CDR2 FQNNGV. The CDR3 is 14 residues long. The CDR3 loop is CASSPGLLQETQYF. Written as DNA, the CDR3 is TGTGCCAGCAGCCCGGGACTACTCCAAGAGACCCAGTACTTC.

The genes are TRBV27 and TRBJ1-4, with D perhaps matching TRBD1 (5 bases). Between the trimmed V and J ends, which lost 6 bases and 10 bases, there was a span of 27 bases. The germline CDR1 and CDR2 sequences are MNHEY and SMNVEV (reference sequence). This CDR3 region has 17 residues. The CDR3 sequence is CASSPSRDRALTGKLFF. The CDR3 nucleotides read TGTGCCAGCAGCCCTTCCAGGGACCGGGCTTTGACGGGAAAACTGTTTTTT. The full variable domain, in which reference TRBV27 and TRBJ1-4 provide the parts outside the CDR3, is EAQVTQNPRYLITVTGKKLTVTCSQNMNHEYMSWYRQDPGLGLRQIYYSMNVEVTDKGDVPEGYKVSRKEKRNFPLILESPSPNQTSLYFCASSPSRDRALTGKLFFGSGTQLSVL.